This record covers a single TCR beta chain. Its antigen is unknown. The sample belongs to a study of CD8+ T cells in alopecia areata. Extraction of RNA preceded its reverse transcription into cDNA, which served as the sequencing template. Sequenced by immunoSEQ multiplex PCR; TCRdb stores in-frame clones only, minus some. Of 85,000 to 110,000 clones listed, roughly 50% were seen once; the top ten hold 8.8%. Findings and caveats of the study: Mice showed TCR sharing more clearly than patients did, possibly owing to HLA. Higher clonality and more expanded CD8+ clones appeared in lesional than normal scalp.

Material for sequencing was CD4+ T cells sorted from blood. The receptor was isolated from a human donor in good health.

CDR3 protein: CSVLHGSSYNEQFF. The DNA of the CDR3 is TGCAGCGTTTTACACGGAAGCTCCTACAATGAGCAGTTCTTC. V gene TRBV29-1 combines with J gene TRBJ2-1; D is ambiguous. Germline-derived CDR1 and CDR2 are SQVTM and ANQGSEA. V lost 5 bases, J lost 0 bases, and 11 bases lay in between. CDR3 size: 14 residues.